The sequence of this T cell receptor beta chain was determined in a study of T cells in Graves' hyperthyroidism and ophthalmopathy. Whole-study findings and limits: Clonotypes that were expanded in thyroid above 0.001 mostly appeared in blood too. Model-based prediction identified ophthalmopathy a median roughly 5.9 months prior to its onset.

Diagnosis relied on clinical symptoms, serum thyroxine and TRAb, thyroid ultrasound and orbital computed tomography. V shed 8 bases, J shed 3 bases, and the junction held 0 bases outside the gene matches. Germline CDR1 is KGHSH and CDR2 is LQKENI. The CDR3 runs 11 residues. In this sample, this clonotype turned up many times. No antigen is known for it. The investigators amplified TCR beta CDR3 regions from RNA transcripts. The HTBI primer set served for first-round RT-PCR of the TCR CDR3. MiXCR, applied by TCRdb to the multiplex PCR reads, yields one record per CDR3 protein. The table shows roughly 500,000 distinct CDR3 sequences, with roughly 25% occurring only once.

Source material: blood. The chain has TRBV18 and TRBJ2-5, with TRBD2 matching over 7 bases. This TCR came from a woman under 40 with Graves' ophthalmopathy. CDR3 nucleotides: TGTGCCAGCGCGGGGGAAGAGACCCAGTACTTC. This gives the protein CASAGEETQYF.